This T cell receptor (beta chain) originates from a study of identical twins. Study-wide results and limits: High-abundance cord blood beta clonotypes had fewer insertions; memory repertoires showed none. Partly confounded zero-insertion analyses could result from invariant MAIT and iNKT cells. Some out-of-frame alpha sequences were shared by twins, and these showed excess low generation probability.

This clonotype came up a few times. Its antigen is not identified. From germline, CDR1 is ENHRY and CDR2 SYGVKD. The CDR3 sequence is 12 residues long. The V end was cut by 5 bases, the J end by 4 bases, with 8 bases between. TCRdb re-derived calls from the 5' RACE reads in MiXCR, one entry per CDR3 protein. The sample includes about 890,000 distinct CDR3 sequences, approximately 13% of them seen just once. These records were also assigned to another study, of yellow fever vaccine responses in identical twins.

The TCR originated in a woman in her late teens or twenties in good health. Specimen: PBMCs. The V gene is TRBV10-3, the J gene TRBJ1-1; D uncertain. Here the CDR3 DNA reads TGTGCCATCAGTCCTTCGGGCACTGAAGCTTTCTTT. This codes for CAISPSGTEAFF.